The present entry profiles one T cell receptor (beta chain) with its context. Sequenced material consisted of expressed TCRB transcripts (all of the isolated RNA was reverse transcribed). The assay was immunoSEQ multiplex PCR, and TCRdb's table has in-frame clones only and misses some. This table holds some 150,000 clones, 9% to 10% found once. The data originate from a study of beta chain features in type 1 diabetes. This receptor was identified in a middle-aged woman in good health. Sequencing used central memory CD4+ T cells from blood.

CDR3 loop: CASTMTRDNEQFF. CDR3 nucleotides: TGTGCCAGCACCATGACTAGAGACAATGAGCAGTTCTTC. V gene TRBV2 combines with J gene TRBJ2-1, with D perhaps matching TRBD2 (6 bases). CDR1 SNHLY and CDR2 FYNNEI come from the germline V gene. The length of the CDR3 is 13 residues. V shed 7 bases and J shed 5 bases, with 12 bases lying between them.